One and the same sample provided the 26 T cell receptor beta chains below, sequenced in a study of T-cell reconstitution after alpha-beta-depleted transplantation in children. Unique molecular identifiers were built into the TCRbeta library. TCRdb fed the PCR reads into MiXCR, producing one record per CDR3 protein. The repertoire includes some 600,000 distinct CDR3 sequences, roughly 13% of them detected once, and over 2% sits in the top ten. The source was PBMCs, mostly from graft donor cells, collected 360 days after TCRalphabeta/CD19-depleted stem cell transplant. The receptors were sampled from a male patient younger than 18 who had a stem cell transplant for acute myeloid leukemia, so the T cells may come from the graft donor.

This clonotype was picked up many times. The chain carries TRBV3-1 and TRBJ2-4; perhaps D is TRBD1 or TRBD2 (5 bases each). Trimming took off 5 bases at V and 8 bases at J, with 13 bases between the two ends. The germline V gene encodes CDR1 LGHDT and CDR2 YNNKEL (reference sequence). The CDR3 extends over 13 amino acids. This CDR3 is CASSAPGRDIQYF. The CDR3 region has the DNA TGTGCCAGCAGCGCTCCAGGGAGAGACATTCAGTACTTC. The full variable domain, in which reference TRBV3-1 and TRBJ2-4 provide the parts outside the CDR3, is DTAVSQTPKYLVTQMGNDKSIKCEQNLGHDTMYWYKQDSKKFLKIMFSYNNKELIINETVPNRFSPKSPDKAHLNLHINSLELGDSAVYFCASSAPGRDIQYFGAGTRLSVL.

V usage is TRBV30 and J usage is TRBJ2-7; the D is unclear. The ends were cut back, 3 bases at V and 3 bases at J, with 12 bases in the middle. CDR3 size: 13 residues. Looked up from germline, CDR1 is GTSNPN and CDR2 is SVGIG (reference sequence). CDR3 sequence: CAWSKSLIYEQYF. DNA for the CDR3: TGTGCCTGGAGCAAGAGTTTGATCTACGAGCAGTACTTC.

The chain employs TRBV24-1 and TRBJ2-1, with TRBD2 matching over 7 bases. The J segment lost 3 bases and the V segment lost 4 bases, leaving 5 bases of the junction unmatched. This CDR3 comprises 15 residues. Looked up from germline, CDR1 is KGHDR and CDR2 is SFDVKD. The DNA for the CDR3 is TGTGCCACCAGTGAAACGGGACTAAACTACAATGAGCAGTTCTTC. It is translated as CATSETGLNYNEQFF.

This clonotype turned up a few times. The chain has TRBV7-6 and TRBJ2-1, with TRBD2 matching over 14 bases. The trim removed 2 bases at V and 5 bases at J, leaving 5 bases unmatched. This CDR3 is built from 17 residues. The germline CDR1 and CDR2 sequences are SGHVS and FNYEAQ. Written as DNA, the CDR3 is TGTGCCAGCAGCTTACGGGGGACTAGCGGGAGAGACAATGAGCAGTTCTTC. It yields the protein CASSLRGTSGRDNEQFF.

The table lists this clonotype with a few counts. The chain is built from TRBV12-3 or TRBV12-4 and TRBJ2-5; either TRBD1 or TRBD2 may fit D (5 bases each). This CDR3 spans 19 amino acids. V lost 3 bases and J lost 1, with 24 bases in between. The CDR3 nucleotides are TGTGCCAGCAGTTTCCTGTGGCTCCCTAACAGAGGGGTCCAAGAGACCCAGTACTTC. It encodes CASSFLWLPNRGVQETQYF.

This clonotype was seen more than once but under ten times. The chain recombines TRBV7-8 with TRBJ2-7, with a possible D match to TRBD2 (6 bases). This CDR3 comprises 11 residues. CDR1 and CDR2 (germline): SGHVS, FQNEAQ. Trimming removed 5 bases from V and 9 bases from J, with 11 bases in between. CDR3 in amino acids: CASSRVEGQYF. In DNA form, the CDR3 reads TGTGCCAGCAGCCGTGTGGAGGGGCAGTACTTC.

CDR3 coding DNA: TGTGCCAGCAGTTTCCCCGCCTTAAACATTCAGTACTTC. This translates into CASSFPALNIQYF. The chain has TRBV28 and TRBJ2-4; D unclear. The V end lost 3 bases, the J end lost 6 bases, and 9 bases lay between the germline ends. CDR1 is MDHEN and CDR2 is SYDVKM in the germline V gene. The CDR3 is 13 residues long. Looking up the rest from reference TRBV28 and TRBJ2-4 gives the full variable domain: DVKVTQSSRYLVKRTGEKVFLECVQDMDHENMFWYRQDPGLGLRLIYFSYDVKMKEKGDIPEGYSVSREKKERFSLILESASTNQTSMYLCASSFPALNIQYFGAGTRLSVL.

This clonotype appeared a few times. The rearrangement joins TRBV7-3 to TRBJ2-7, with TRBD2 matching 11 bases. Germline V gives CDR1 SGHTA, CDR2 FQGTGA. CDR3 length: 17 residues. Trimming removed 5 bases from V and 2 bases from J; junction bases left unmatched: 11. The CDR3 protein is CASSGSGTSGNTYEQYF. The CDR3 region has the DNA TGTGCCAGCAGCGGATCCGGGACTAGCGGCAATACCTACGAGCAGTACTTC. Based on the CDR3 plus reference TRBV7-3 and TRBJ2-7, the full variable domain is GAGVSQTPSNKVTEKGKYVELRCDPISGHTALYWYRQSLGQGPEFLIYFQGTGAADDSGLPNDRFFAVRPEGSVSTLKIQRTERGDSAVYLCASSGSGTSGNTYEQYFGPGTRLTVT.

This chain connects TRBV30 to TRBJ2-1, with TRBD2 matching over 7 bases. This CDR3 is built from 14 residues. Germline-derived CDR1 and CDR2 are GTSNPN and SVGIG (reference sequence). V shed 5 bases and J 5 bases; nucleotides not matched to a gene: 9. The CDR3 DNA reads TGTGCCTGGGACCCGGGACTACTTAACAATGAGCAGTTCTTC. Its translation is CAWDPGLLNNEQFF.

This clonotype came up a few times. Here the CDR3 DNA reads TGCAGTGCTAGAGATCAAACTAGCGGCCAAGAGACCCAGTACTTC. It is translated as CSARDQTSGQETQYF. The chain recombines TRBV20-1 with TRBJ2-5; 8 nucleotides line up with TRBD2. J was trimmed by 1 base and V by 0 bases; bases with no gene match: 4. This CDR3 is built from 15 residues. The V gene's germline CDR1 is DFQATT and CDR2 SNEGSKA (reference sequence).

The sample holds many counts of this clonotype. The genes are TRBV28 and TRBJ2-1, with D possibly being TRBD1 or TRBD2 (5 bases each). Germline CDR1 MDHEN, CDR2 SYDVKM. V lost 4 bases, J lost 0 bases, and 10 bases lay in between. The CDR3 consists of 15 residues. The CDR3 is CASSSQGDSYNEQFF. For the CDR3, the DNA is TGTGCCAGCAGTTCGCAGGGAGACTCCTACAATGAGCAGTTCTTC.

Many counts were recorded for this clonotype. The chain has TRBV28 and TRBJ2-1, with D perhaps given as TRBD1 or TRBD2 (6 bases each). This CDR3 is 17 amino acids long. CDR1 and CDR2 from the germline V gene are MDHEN and SYDVKM. Trimming cost V 5 bases and J 4 bases, with 21 bases left between them. CDR3 amino acids: CASSPRNRVGGYNEQFF. CDR3 DNA: TGTGCCAGCAGTCCCCGTAACAGGGTCGGGGGATACAATGAGCAGTTCTTC. Full variable domain (rest looked up from reference TRBV28 and TRBJ2-1): DVKVTQSSRYLVKRTGEKVFLECVQDMDHENMFWYRQDPGLGLRLIYFSYDVKMKEKGDIPEGYSVSREKKERFSLILESASTNQTSMYLCASSPRNRVGGYNEQFFGPGTRLTVL.

This clonotype appeared a few times. This sequence joins TRBV20-1 and TRBJ2-1, with 9 bases fitting TRBD2. V gave up 0 bases and J gave up 9 bases; unmatched junction bases: 9. The length of the CDR3 is 15 residues. Germline V gene data show CDR1 as DFQATT and CDR2 as SNEGSKA (reference sequence). This CDR3 reads CSARDGNSGGGEQFF. CDR3 nucleotide sequence: TGCAGTGCTAGAGATGGGAATAGCGGGGGCGGTGAGCAGTTCTTC.

V usage is TRBV20-1 and J usage is TRBJ2-3; possibly TRBD1 for D (5 bases). From germline, CDR1 is DFQATT and CDR2 SNEGSKA (reference sequence). V was pared by 0 bases and J by 3 bases, with 10 bases between. CDR3 length equals 14 residues. The CDR3 region is CSARDGQVTDTQYF. For the CDR3, the DNA is TGCAGTGCTAGAGACGGACAAGTAACAGATACGCAGTATTTT.

The rearrangement links TRBV28 to TRBJ2-3; possible D gene TRBD1, 5 bases. This CDR3 has 12 residues. V lost 7 bases and J 5 bases, leaving 10 bases between the germline ends. The germline CDR1 and CDR2 sequences are MDHEN and SYDVKM. The CDR3 DNA follows: TGTGCCAGCACCCAGGGAAGAGATACGCAGTATTTT. Translating gives CASTQGRDTQYF.

V is TRBV20-1 and J is TRBJ2-3, with D unresolved. Trimming pared 3 bases from V and 6 bases from J, leaving 7 bases between. Germline V gene data show CDR1 as DFQATT and CDR2 as SNEGSKA (reference sequence). The CDR3 runs 11 residues. The DNA for the CDR3 is TGCAGTGCTAGTAGTGGGGATACGCAGTATTTT. It translates to CSASSGDTQYF.

CDR3 protein: CASSLDEAPVNQPQHF. The CDR3 DNA reads TGTGCCAGCAGCTTAGATGAAGCCCCGGTGAATCAGCCCCAGCATTTT. The V call is TRBV7-2, the J call TRBJ1-5; D is ambiguous. Deletions cut 1 base from V and 4 bases from J, with 14 bases between. Germline V CDR1 and CDR2: SGHTA, FQGNSA. This CDR3 is built from 16 residues. The whole variable domain, remainder taken from reference TRBV7-2 and TRBJ1-5, is GAGVSQSPSNKVTEKGKDVELRCDPISGHTALYWYRQSLGQGLEFLIYFQGNSAPDKSGLPSDRFSAERTGGSVSTLTIQRTQQEDSAVYLCASSLDEAPVNQPQHFGDGTRLSIL.

This clonotype was counted at least ten times. The gene calls are TRBV6-2 or TRBV6-3 and TRBJ2-1; D is undetermined. Germline V gene data show CDR1 as MNHEY and CDR2 as SVGEGT. This CDR3 spans 15 amino acids. The germline V and J ends were trimmed by 3 bases and 4 bases, with 13 bases remaining between them. This chain's CDR3 is CASSYVWRSYNEQFF. CDR3 bases: TGTGCCAGCAGTTATGTCTGGCGGTCATACAATGAGCAGTTCTTC.

The chain has TRBV29-1 and TRBJ1-5; 8 bases map to TRBD1. CDR3 length: 13 amino acids. Germline V gene sequence: CDR1 SQVTM, CDR2 ANQGSEA. Germline trimming cut 4 bases from V and 7 bases from J; bases unmatched to any gene: 6. This chain's CDR3 is CSVGVQGDQPQHF. The CDR3 DNA is TGCAGCGTTGGGGTACAGGGGGACCAGCCCCAGCATTTT.

V and J are TRBV20-1 and TRBJ2-7, with D perhaps TRBD2 (5 bases). Germline V lookup: CDR1 DFQATT, CDR2 SNEGSKA (reference sequence). The CDR3 is 11 amino acids. Trimming removed 4 bases at V and 12 bases at J, with 16 bases between. The CDR3 protein is CSAISLYEGYF. The CDR3 DNA is TGCAGTGCTATCAGCCTCTACGAGGGGTACTTC.

This clonotype has a handful of counts. The V and J genes are TRBV20-1 and TRBJ2-7; D unresolved. This CDR3 has 8 amino acids. In germline, CDR1 is DFQATT, CDR2 SNEGSKA (reference sequence). The CDR3 DNA reads TGCTTACGACTCGAGCAGTACTTC. It yields the protein CLRLEQYF.

This clonotype was seen at least ten times. This rearrangement joins TRBV29-1 to TRBJ2-7, with a possible D match to TRBD2 (5 bases). This CDR3 has 14 residues. Trimming stripped 8 bases from V and 6 bases from J, with 23 bases between. In germline, CDR1 is SQVTM, CDR2 ANQGSEA. Here the CDR3 reads CSYIGPLWRAEQYF. The CDR3, as DNA: TGCAGCTACATAGGGCCCCTCTGGCGGGCCGAGCAGTACTTC.

This chain joins TRBV19 and TRBJ2-1, with D hard to call. The CDR3 loop spans 15 amino acids. The germline V and J ends were trimmed by 7 bases and 2 bases, with 15 bases remaining between them. Germline loops: CDR1 LNHDA, CDR2 SQIVND (reference sequence). Here the CDR3 reads CASNYRARPYNEQFF. Written as DNA, the CDR3 is TGTGCCAGTAACTATAGGGCTAGACCCTACAATGAGCAGTTCTTC.

The chain joins TRBV28 to TRBJ2-7; D gene unclear. This CDR3 has 12 amino acids. Germline CDR1 reads MDHEN; CDR2 reads SYDVKM. The V gene lost 5 bases and the J gene lost 2 bases, with 7 bases spanning the gap. CDR3 amino acids: CASSRLTYEQYF. In DNA form, the CDR3 reads TGTGCCAGCAGTCGCCTGACCTACGAGCAGTACTTC.

This clonotype has more than one count but fewer than ten. J is TRBJ2-2 and V is TRBV12-3 or TRBV12-4, with D perhaps TRBD1 (5 bases). The CDR3 spans 14 residues. V lost 3 bases and J 4 bases, leaving 9 bases between the germline ends. CDR3 residues: CASSLAQATGELFF. The CDR3 DNA reads as TGTGCCAGCAGTTTGGCACAGGCCACCGGGGAGCTGTTTTTT.

This clonotype was detected ten times or more. CDR3 DNA: TGTGCCAGCTCCCGAGCGGGTAGCAATCAGCCCCAGCATTTT. Amino acids: CASSRAGSNQPQHF. The chain links TRBV28 to TRBJ1-5, with no clear D. This CDR3 has 14 amino acids. Between the trimmed V and J ends, which lost 8 bases and 0 bases, there was a span of 11 bases. The V gene's germline CDR1 is MDHEN and CDR2 SYDVKM.